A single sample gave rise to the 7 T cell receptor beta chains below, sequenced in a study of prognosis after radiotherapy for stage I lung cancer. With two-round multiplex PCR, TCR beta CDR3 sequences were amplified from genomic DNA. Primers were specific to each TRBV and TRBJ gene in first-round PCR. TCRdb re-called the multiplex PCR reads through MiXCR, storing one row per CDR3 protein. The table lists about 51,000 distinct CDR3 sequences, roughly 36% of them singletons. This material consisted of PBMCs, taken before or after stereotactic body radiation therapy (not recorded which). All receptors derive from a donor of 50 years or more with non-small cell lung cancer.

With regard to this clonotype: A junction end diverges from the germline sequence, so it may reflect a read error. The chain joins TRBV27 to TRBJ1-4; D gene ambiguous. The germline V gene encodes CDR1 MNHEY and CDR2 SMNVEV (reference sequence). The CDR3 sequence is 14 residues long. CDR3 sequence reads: CARSLSLANEKLFF. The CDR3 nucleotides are TGTGCCAGAAGTTTATCATTAGCTAATGAAAAACTGTTTTTT.

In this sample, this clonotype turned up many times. The CDR3 sequence: CAAGRGSTYEQYF. The CDR3 region has the DNA TGTGCAGCAGGGCGCGGGAGTACTTACGAGCAGTACTTC. This chain connects TRBV7-2 to TRBJ2-7, with 7 bases identical to TRBD2. The CDR3 covers 13 residues. CDR1 is SGHTA, CDR2 FQGNSA, per germline.

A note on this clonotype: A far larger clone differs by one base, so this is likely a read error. The chain's CDR3 is CSSSSGERETDTQYF. The DNA for the CDR3 is TGTTCCAGCAGTTCCGGGGAGCGGGAGACAGATACGCAGTATTTT. The chain uses TRBV27 and TRBJ2-3; TRBD2 matches at 8 bases. The V gene's germline CDR1 is MNHEY and CDR2 SMNVEV (reference sequence). This CDR3 spans 15 amino acids.

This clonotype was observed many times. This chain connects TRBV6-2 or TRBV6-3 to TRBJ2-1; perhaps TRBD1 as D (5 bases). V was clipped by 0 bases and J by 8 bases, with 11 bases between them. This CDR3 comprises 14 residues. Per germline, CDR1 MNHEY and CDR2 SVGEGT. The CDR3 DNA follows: TGTGCCAGCAGTTACTCGAGATTGGGGCATGAGCAGTTCTTC. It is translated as CASSYSRLGHEQFF.

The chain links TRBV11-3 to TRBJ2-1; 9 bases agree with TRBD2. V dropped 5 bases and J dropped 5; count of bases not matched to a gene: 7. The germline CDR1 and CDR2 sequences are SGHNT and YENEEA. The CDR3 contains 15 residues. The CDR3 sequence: CASSPGVAGDNEQFF. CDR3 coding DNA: TGTGCCAGCAGCCCCGGAGTAGCGGGAGACAATGAGCAGTTCTTC.

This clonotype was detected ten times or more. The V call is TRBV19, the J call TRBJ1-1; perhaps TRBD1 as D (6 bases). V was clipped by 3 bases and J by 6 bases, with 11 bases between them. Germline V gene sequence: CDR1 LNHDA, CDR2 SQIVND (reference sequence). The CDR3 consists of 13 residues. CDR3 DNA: TGTGCCAGTAGTATGGGTCAGGGGTCTGAAGCTTTCTTT. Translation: CASSMGQGSEAFF.

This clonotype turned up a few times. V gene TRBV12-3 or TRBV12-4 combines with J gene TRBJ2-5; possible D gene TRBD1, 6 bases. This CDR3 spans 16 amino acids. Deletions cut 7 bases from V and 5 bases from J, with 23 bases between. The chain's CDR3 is CASTPSGARGRETQYF. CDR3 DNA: TGTGCCAGCACCCCCTCAGGGGCGCGAGGGCGGGAGACCCAGTACTTC.